This T cell receptor beta chain is drawn from a study of HIV-infected children after antiretroviral therapy interruption. Study-wide results and caveats: The Gini coefficient of naive CD4+ repertoires rose, returning to baseline by 3 years.

As to treatment: PENTA 11 planned treatment interruption arm or continuous ART arm. Deletions cut 6 bases from V and 1 base from J, with 15 bases between. This CDR3 has 15 residues. Germline CDR1 is MDHEN and CDR2 is SYDVKM. Unique molecular identifiers were included in an RNA-based 3' RACE TCR library. TCRdb re-derived calls from the 3' RACE reads in MiXCR, one entry per CDR3 protein. The table shows 15,000 to 17,000 distinct CDR3 sequences, with around 3.7% occurring only once. Ten or more counts support this clonotype. Its target is not known. The receptor was derived from a child aged 2-17 years with HIV. Sequenced material: CD45RA+ CD4+ T cells from PBMCs, taken from a donor given antiretroviral therapy, either interrupted or continuous. Subset specified: naive CD4+ CD45RA+ CD45RO- T cells. The rearrangement links TRBV28 to TRBJ1-1; no firm D call. The CDR3 DNA reads TGTGCCAGCAGCCCCTGGGTCGACCCGAACACTGAAGCTTTCTTT. Translating gives CASSPWVDPNTEAFF.